A selection of T cell receptor beta chains follows, all from one sample in a study of T cell responses to AZD1222 COVID-19 vaccine. Generated by immunoSEQ multiplex PCR, the TCRdb table keeps only in-frame clones and is missing some. Found here are roughly 96,000 clones, 90% of them singletons; the top ten hold approximately 30%. This specimen consisted of peripheral blood, obtained on day 0 of AZD1222 vaccination. These receptors were obtained from an adult in good health. Both conserved end residues are part of each CDR3. Each record gives: D gene, clone size, V gene, J gene, CDR3 DNA, CDR3 protein. D genes are given only for firm matches. Expanded clones are given a class, and other clones once, few, many or no size at all.

-,-,TRBV7-3,TRBJ2-1,TGTGCCAGCAGCCCTCGTGAGGACAATGAGCAGTTCTTC,CASSPREDNEQFF
TRBD1,once,TRBV7-7,TRBJ2-7,TGTGCTAGCAGCCCGGGACAGGGGACGGGGGAGCAGTACTTC,CASSPGQGTGEQYF
-,-,TRBV12-3/TRBV12-4,TRBJ1-1,TGTGCCAGCAGTTTACCAGGTTCACTTGAAGCTTTCTTT,CASSLPGSLEAFF
-,-,TRBV28,TRBJ1-2,TGTGCCAGCAGTTTAATCAAGGGGTCGGGGTACACCTTC,CASSLIKGSGYTF
-,-,TRBV11-2,TRBJ2-1,TGTGCCAGCAGCTTAGTTCGGTTGAGGGAGCAGTTCTTC,CASSLVRLREQFF
TRBD2,-,TRBV12-5,TRBJ2-1,TGTGCTAGTGGTTTGGTACTTGCGGGAGAGTTTGAGCAGTTCTTC,CASGLVLAGEFEQFF
-,-,TRBV21-1,TRBJ2-7,TGTGCCAGCAGCAAAAAACAGACCTACGAGCAGTACTTC,CASSKKQTYEQYF
-,-,TRBV6-2/TRBV6-3,TRBJ2-1,TGTGCCAGCAGTAGCCCGACAGGGGAGGGGTCGGCGGGACAATACAATGAGCAGTTCTTC,CASSSPTGEGSAGQYNEQFF
TRBD2,once,TRBV6-2/TRBV6-3,TRBJ2-7,TGTGCCAGCAGTTACGGACTAGCGGGCCGTCTCGACGAGCAGTACTTC,CASSYGLAGRLDEQYF
TRBD2,-,TRBV5-4,TRBJ2-1,TGTGCCAGCAGCTTGGGGGCCCTAGCGGGAGGGATGAACAATGAGCAGTTCTTC,CASSLGALAGGMNNEQFF
-,-,TRBV28,TRBJ2-3,TGTGCCAGCAGTTCAAGCGGGTCTGGCACAGATACGCAGTATTTT,CASSSSGSGTDTQYF
-,-,TRBV9,TRBJ2-5,TGTGCCAGCAGCGGCGAGACAGGATTCCAAGAGACCCAGTACTTC,CASSGETGFQETQYF
-,-,TRBV4-1,TRBJ2-5,TGCGCCAGCAGCAATCCGGGACTCAATAGGGAGACCCAGTACTTC,CASSNPGLNRETQYF
TRBD1,-,TRBV28,TRBJ2-1,TGTGCCAGCAGCCCGCCGGGGGCCGTGGGGACAGGGAGGTACGAAGAGCAGTTCTTC,CASSPPGAVGTGRYEEQFF
TRBD1,-,TRBV15,TRBJ1-3,TGTGCCACCAGCTACGGGGATCACAGGGGGACGGCGGGAAACACCATATATTTT,CATSYGDHRGTAGNTIYF
-,-,TRBV19,TRBJ1-6,TGTGCCAGTAGTATAAGCGGGGAGTCCTATAATTCACCCCTCCACTTT,CASSISGESYNSPLHF
TRBD2,-,TRBV7-9,TRBJ2-3,TGTGCCAGCAGCTTAGCGTTCGGGACTAGCGGTTACACAGATACGCAGTATTTT,CASSLAFGTSGYTDTQYF
TRBD2,-,TRBV10-3,TRBJ2-3,TGTGCCATCAGCGAGCGGGAGGTAGTGACTGATACGCAGTATTTT,CAISEREVVTDTQYF
TRBD2,-,TRBV4-3,TRBJ2-1,TGCGCCAGCAGCCACCAACTAGCGGGAGGTGGTAGTGAGCAGTTCTTC,CASSHQLAGGGSEQFF
-,-,TRBV9,TRBJ2-7,TGTGCCAGCAGCGCTGGAGGGGAATACGAGCAGTACTTC,CASSAGGEYEQYF
-,few,TRBV28,TRBJ2-7,TGTGCCACCCAGTTACCCATCTGGGGCCCCACGGCCGAGCAGTACTTC,CATQLPIWGPTAEQYF
TRBD1,-,TRBV5-6,TRBJ2-3,TGTGCCAGCAGCCCTGGGACAGGGGTGGGCACGCAGTATTTT,CASSPGTGVGTQYF
-,-,TRBV12-3/TRBV12-4,TRBJ2-7,TGTGCCAGCAGTTTAGACCGCACCTACGAGCAGTACTTC,CASSLDRTYEQYF
TRBD1,-,TRBV2,TRBJ2-7,TGTGCCAGCAAGCTGGACAGGGCTTTATCCTACGAGCAGTACTTC,CASKLDRALSYEQYF